The 26 T cell receptor beta chains presented below share a single source sample, sequenced in a study of CD8+ T cells in alopecia areata. This sample's treatment: oral pan-JAK inhibitor, 5-10 mg twice daily. Extracted from the samples, RNA was reverse transcribed into cDNA to serve as the sequencing template. Repertoires were generated with immunoSEQ multiplex PCR, while TCRdb's copy carries only in-frame clones and drops some. The sample has under 250,000 clones; about 57% are singletons. Here the sequenced sample was CD4+ T cells sorted from blood, taken at week 4, from a patient treated with tofacitinib. Receptor source: a human donor with alopecia areata.

This chain uses TRBV4-3 with TRBJ2-7; TRBD1 aligns across 8 bases. V trimming: 5 bases; J trimming: 3 bases; junction bases outside the gene matches: 3. Germline V CDR1 and CDR2: LGHNA, YSLEER. This CDR3 has 13 residues. The CDR3 protein is CASSSGQGYEQYF. DNA of the CDR3: TGCGCCAGCAGCTCCGGACAGGGCTACGAGCAGTACTTC.

This clone was counted a few times. In nucleotides, the CDR3 is TGTGCCAGCAGCTTGACAGCTAGCGGGGACGATGAGCAGTTCTTC. Protein product: CASSLTASGDDEQFF. This chain links TRBV5-4 with TRBJ2-1; TRBD2 agrees at 9 bases. The CDR3 has 15 residues. CDR1 is SGHNT and CDR2 is YYREEE in the germline V gene (reference sequence). The V and J ends lost 1 base and 8 bases, in that order; junction bases with no gene match: 7.

Only one count was recorded for this clone. J is TRBJ1-2 and V is TRBV30; unclear D gene. Trimming cost V 2 bases and J 2 bases, with 9 bases left between them. The CDR3 totals 13 residues. Germline V gene sequence: CDR1 GTSNPN, CDR2 SVGIG (reference sequence). CDR3: CAWSPTENYGYTF. The CDR3 DNA is TGTGCCTGGAGTCCGACGGAGAACTATGGCTACACCTTC.

V gene TRBV9 combines with J gene TRBJ1-1; no clear D. V dropped 4 bases and J dropped 0 bases, with 16 bases sitting between them. Germline CDR1 and CDR2: SGDLS and YYNGEE. CDR3 length: 16 amino acids. CDR3 in amino acids: CASSPQLTRMNTEAFF. CDR3 DNA: TGTGCCAGCAGCCCCCAGCTGACAAGGATGAACACTGAAGCTTTCTTT.

The V and J genes are TRBV9 and TRBJ1-2; D unresolved. The CDR3 extends over 11 amino acids. Germline CDR1 reads SGDLS; CDR2 reads YYNGEE. V was pared by 2 bases and J by 6 bases, with 5 bases between. The CDR3 reads CASSVEHGYTF. The CDR3 nucleotides are TGTGCCAGCAGCGTCGAACATGGCTACACCTTC.

The chain uses TRBV6-5 and TRBJ1-1, with a weak D call TRBD1 (6 bases). The CDR3 runs 12 residues. With 6 bases removed from V and 6 bases from J, the gap between germline ends came to 11 bases. Germline V gene lookup returns CDR1 MNHEY and CDR2 SVGAGI. The CDR3 is CASSRGNAEAFF. CDR3 coding DNA: TGTGCCAGCAGCAGGGGTAACGCTGAAGCTTTCTTT.

This clone has a single count. The chain couples TRBV2 to TRBJ2-5; D may be TRBD1 (6 bases). V was trimmed by 3 bases and J by 5 bases, leaving 16 bases between them. Germline V gives CDR1 SNHLY, CDR2 FYNNEI. This CDR3 spans 15 amino acids. CDR3 nucleotide sequence: TGTGCCAGCAGTGATGGGACACTTCAGGGGGAGACCCAGTACTTC. Its protein is CASSDGTLQGETQYF.

The chain couples TRBV25-1 to TRBJ1-2, with 12 positions matching TRBD1. This CDR3 has 14 residues. Germline V gives CDR1 MGHDK, CDR2 SYGVNS. The V segment lost 3 bases and the J segment 8 bases; nucleotides outside the gene matches: 4. CDR3 coding DNA: TGTGCCAGCAGTGAGGGACAGGGGGCTGCCGGCTACACCTTC. Translating gives CASSEGQGAAGYTF.

The chain joins TRBV5-6 to TRBJ2-1; possible D gene TRBD2, 5 bases. The ends were cut back, 4 bases at V and 6 bases at J, with 17 bases in the middle. Germline V gene data show CDR1 as SGHDT and CDR2 as YYEEEE. The CDR3 is made up of 15 amino acids. The CDR3 DNA reads TGTGCCAGCAGCCGGGATGCCCGGACGACCAATGAGCAGTTCTTC. This encodes CASSRDARTTNEQFF.

J is TRBJ1-4 and V is TRBV6-5, with 10 bases lining up with TRBD1. Germline V gives CDR1 MNHEY, CDR2 SVGAGI. The V and J ends lost 4 bases and 1 base, in that order; junction bases with no gene match: 3. This CDR3 spans 16 amino acids. The CDR3 bases are TGTGCCAGCAGTTGGGACAGGGGAAGAACTAATGAAAAACTGTTTTTT. It yields the protein CASSWDRGRTNEKLFF.

J is TRBJ2-5 and V is TRBV25-1; 8 nucleotides align to TRBD1. Trimming took 4 bases from V and 2 from J; bases not matched to a gene: 12. The CDR3 length is 17 residues. Germline V CDR1 and CDR2: MGHDK, SYGVNS. CDR3 sequence: CASSAPRQGLRQETQYF. The CDR3 DNA reads as TGTGCCAGCAGTGCCCCTAGACAGGGGTTGAGGCAAGAGACCCAGTACTTC.

A few counts support this clone. The chain is built from TRBV7-2 and TRBJ1-4; a possible D gene is TRBD1 (6 bases). Looked up from germline, CDR1 is SGHTA and CDR2 is FQGNSA. The CDR3 runs to 15 residues. Trimming left V 1 base short and J 8 bases short, with 14 bases between. CDR3 residues: CASSLDGGRLEKLFF. For the CDR3, the DNA is TGTGCCAGCAGCTTAGACGGGGGGCGATTGGAAAAACTGTTTTTT.

This CDR3 reads CASSSTSGLYNEQFF. In DNA form, the CDR3 reads TGTGCCAGCAGCTCCACTAGCGGGTTGTACAATGAGCAGTTCTTC. The rearrangement uses TRBV2 and TRBJ2-1; 9 bases agree with TRBD2. Germline trimming cut 6 bases from V and 4 bases from J; bases unmatched to any gene: 7. The CDR3 sequence is 15 residues long. Germline CDR1 is SNHLY and CDR2 is FYNNEI. Together with reference TRBV2 and TRBJ2-1, the CDR3 gives the full variable domain: EPEVTQTPSHQVTQMGQEVILRCVPISNHLYFYWYRQILGQKVEFLVSFYNNEISEKSEIFDDQFSVERPDGSNFTLKIRSTKLEDSAMYFCASSSTSGLYNEQFFGPGTRLTVL.

V usage is TRBV20-1 and J usage is TRBJ2-5, with D unresolved. The CDR3 loop spans 11 amino acids. Germline values: CDR1 DFQATT, CDR2 SNEGSKA (reference sequence). The V end was cut by 7 bases, the J end by 0 bases, with 6 bases between. CDR3 DNA: TGCAGTGTCACGTACCAAGAGACCCAGTACTTC. This translates into CSVTYQETQYF.

The chain carries TRBV11-2 and TRBJ2-7; the match to TRBD1 covers 7 bases. Germline assignment: CDR1 SGHAT and CDR2 FQNNGV. V shed 4 bases and J 6 bases; nucleotides not matched to a gene: 15. CDR3 length: 16 amino acids. The CDR3 here is CASSSDVRTGPPEQYF. CDR3 DNA: TGTGCCAGCAGCTCCGACGTGCGGACAGGACCCCCCGAGCAGTACTTC.

This clone was found a few times. V and J are TRBV2 and TRBJ1-1; D is unclear. This CDR3 is 12 amino acids long. The germline V gene has CDR1 SNHLY and CDR2 FYNNEI. Trimming took 7 bases from V and 1 from J, leaving 7 bases between them. This chain's CDR3 is CASMRENTEAFF. DNA for the CDR3: TGTGCCAGCATGAGGGAGAACACTGAAGCTTTCTTT.

The chain couples TRBV4-2 to TRBJ2-1, with 13 bases identical to TRBD2. This CDR3 region has 18 residues. V shed 1 base and J 3 bases; nucleotides not matched to a gene: 6. Germline CDR1 and CDR2: LGHNA and YNFKEQ. CDR3 bases: TGTGCCAGCAGCCAAGGGGCGGGACTAGCGGGGAACTACAATGAGCAGTTCTTC. Amino acids: CASSQGAGLAGNYNEQFF.

The table lists this clone with a few counts. The chain carries TRBV7-8 and TRBJ1-2, with TRBD1 matching 7 bases. The CDR3 is made up of 15 amino acids. Germline CDR1 reads SGHVS; CDR2 reads FQNEAQ. Trimming at V came to 6 bases and at J to 3 bases, leaving 10 bases not matched to a gene. CDR3 in amino acids: CASSLTGTDDYGYTF. CDR3 DNA sequence: TGTGCCAGCAGTTTGACCGGGACAGATGACTATGGCTACACCTTC.

The chain links TRBV7-2 to TRBJ1-2; D ambiguous. The V gene lost 5 bases and the J gene lost 10 bases, with 11 bases spanning the gap. The CDR3 loop spans 11 amino acids. CDR1 is SGHTA, CDR2 FQGNSA, per germline. The DNA of the CDR3 is TGTGCCAGCAGCACTGCGCTGGACTACACCTTC. This encodes CASSTALDYTF.

The chain joins TRBV6-6 to TRBJ2-4; weak D call: TRBD2 (6 bases). This CDR3 has 12 amino acids. Per germline, CDR1 MNHNY and CDR2 SVGAGI (reference sequence). V gave up 7 bases and J gave up 5 bases, with 9 bases separating them. In DNA form, the CDR3 reads TGTGCCAGCATGAGCGGGCAAAACATTCAGTACTTC. The encoded protein is CASMSGQNIQYF.

This chain uses TRBV30 with TRBJ1-1; 7 bases map to TRBD1. Germline V gene lookup returns CDR1 GTSNPN and CDR2 SVGIG (reference sequence). V was clipped by 2 bases and J by 0 bases; unmatched bases: 9. This CDR3 comprises 16 residues. CDR3 DNA: TGTGCCTGGAGTCGGACCTACAGGGGAATGAACACTGAAGCTTTCTTT. Translated: CAWSRTYRGMNTEAFF. The complete variable domain, with remaining parts taken from reference TRBV30 and TRBJ1-1, reads SQTIHQWPATLVQPVGSPLSLECTVEGTSNPNLYWYRQAAGRGLQLLFYSVGIGQISSEVPQNLSASRPQDRQFILSSKKLLLSDSGFYLCAWSRTYRGMNTEAFFGQGTRLTVV.

The chain has TRBV14 and TRBJ1-2; 7 nucleotides align to TRBD1. Unmatched junction bases numbered 6, after V lost 3 bases and J lost 8 bases. The CDR3 sequence is 13 residues long. Germline assignment: CDR1 SGHDN and CDR2 FVKESK. The CDR3 nucleotides read TGTGCCAGCAGCCAGACGGACAGGAGAGGCTACACCTTC. Its protein is CASSQTDRRGYTF. Drawing the rest from reference TRBV14 and TRBJ1-2, the complete variable domain is EAGVTQFPSHSVIEKGQTVTLRCDPISGHDNLYWYRRVMGKEIKFLLHFVKESKQDESGMPNNRFLAERTGGTYSTLKVQPAELEDSGVYFCASSQTDRRGYTFGSGTRLTVV.

The chain employs TRBV2 and TRBJ1-4; 9 nucleotides align to TRBD1. Trimming cost V 6 bases and J 7 bases; bases outside gene matches: 9. Germline CDR1 SNHLY, CDR2 FYNNEI. The CDR3 totals 15 residues. The CDR3 sequence: CASSDETGGGEKLFF. CDR3 DNA: TGTGCCAGCAGCGATGAGACAGGGGGTGGTGAAAAACTGTTTTTT.

The CDR3, as DNA: TGTGCCACTATCTCATCGAGAGCTTTCTTT. Translating it yields CATISSRAFF. The V call is TRBV6-5, the J call TRBJ1-1, with unresolved D. This CDR3 comprises 10 residues. V was cut by 10 bases and J by 10 bases, with 13 bases left in between. The V gene's germline CDR1 is MNHEY and CDR2 SVGAGI.

The chain recombines TRBV19 with TRBJ1-1, with D possibly being TRBD1 (5 bases). Germline V lookup: CDR1 LNHDA, CDR2 SQIVND (reference sequence). The V end was cut by 7 bases, the J end by 0 bases, with 12 bases between. The CDR3 contains 14 residues. The CDR3 sequence: CASTRQLMNTEAFF. The CDR3, as DNA: TGTGCCAGTACCAGACAGTTAATGAACACTGAAGCTTTCTTT.

The chain carries TRBV18 and TRBJ1-2; D is perhaps TRBD1 (5 bases). Germline values: CDR1 KGHSH, CDR2 LQKENI. V shed 2 bases and J shed 4 bases, with 8 bases lying between them. The CDR3 sequence is 13 residues long. The CDR3 coding sequence is TGTGCCAGCTCACCAGGGACGGTCTATGGCTACACCTTC. Amino acids: CASSPGTVYGYTF. Combining the CDR3 with reference TRBV18 and TRBJ1-2 gives the whole variable domain NAGVMQNPRHLVRRRGQEARLRCSPMKGHSHVYWYRQLPEEGLKFMVYLQKENIIDESGMPKERFSAEFPKEGPSILRIQQVVRGDSAAYFCASSPGTVYGYTFGSGTRLTVV.